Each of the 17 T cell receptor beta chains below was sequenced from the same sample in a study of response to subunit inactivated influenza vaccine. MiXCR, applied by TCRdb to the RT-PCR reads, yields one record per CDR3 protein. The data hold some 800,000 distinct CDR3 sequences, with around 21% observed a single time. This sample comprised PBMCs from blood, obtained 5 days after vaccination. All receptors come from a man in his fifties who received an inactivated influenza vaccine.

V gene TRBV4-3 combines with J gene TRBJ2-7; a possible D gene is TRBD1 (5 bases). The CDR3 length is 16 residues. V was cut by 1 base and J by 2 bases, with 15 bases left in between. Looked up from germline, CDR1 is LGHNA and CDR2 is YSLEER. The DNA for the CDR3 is TGCGCCAGCAGCCAAGTAGGGCAGGGTGGGACCTACGAGCAGTACTTC. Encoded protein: CASSQVGQGGTYEQYF.

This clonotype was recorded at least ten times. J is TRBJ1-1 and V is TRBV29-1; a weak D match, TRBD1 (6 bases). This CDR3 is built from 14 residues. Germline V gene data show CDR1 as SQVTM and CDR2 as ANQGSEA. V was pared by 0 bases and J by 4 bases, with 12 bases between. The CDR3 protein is CSVEDPGAFTEAFF. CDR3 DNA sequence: TGCAGCGTTGAAGATCCGGGGGCGTTCACTGAAGCTTTCTTT.

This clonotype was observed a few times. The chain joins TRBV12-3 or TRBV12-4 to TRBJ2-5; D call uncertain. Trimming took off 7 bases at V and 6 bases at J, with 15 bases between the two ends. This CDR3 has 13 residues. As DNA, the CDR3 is TGTGCCAGCACCACGGTCCCCGGGCAGACCCAGTACTTC. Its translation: CASTTVPGQTQYF.

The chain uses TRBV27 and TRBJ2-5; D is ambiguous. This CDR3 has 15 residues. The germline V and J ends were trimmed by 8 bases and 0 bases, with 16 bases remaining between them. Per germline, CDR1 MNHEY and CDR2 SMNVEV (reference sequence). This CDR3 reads CASSTNWGNQETQYF. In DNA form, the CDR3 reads TGTGCCAGCTCGACAAACTGGGGAAACCAAGAGACCCAGTACTTC.

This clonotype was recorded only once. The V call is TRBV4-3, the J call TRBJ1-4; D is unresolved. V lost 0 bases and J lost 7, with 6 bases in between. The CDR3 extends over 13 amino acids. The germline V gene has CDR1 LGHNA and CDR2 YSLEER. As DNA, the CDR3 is TGCGCCAGCAGCCAAGACACGGGTGAAAAACTGTTTTTT. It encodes CASSQDTGEKLFF.

In DNA, the CDR3 is TGTGCCAGCAGCTATAGGTTGGGACAGGGGAACACCGGGGAGCTGTTTTTT. It specifies CASSYRLGQGNTGELFF. The V call is TRBV7-9, the J call TRBJ2-2, with 9 bases lining up with TRBD1. This CDR3 is built from 17 residues. V was clipped by 4 bases and J by 1 base; unmatched bases: 7. Germline V gene data show CDR1 as SEHNR and CDR2 as FQNEAQ (reference sequence).

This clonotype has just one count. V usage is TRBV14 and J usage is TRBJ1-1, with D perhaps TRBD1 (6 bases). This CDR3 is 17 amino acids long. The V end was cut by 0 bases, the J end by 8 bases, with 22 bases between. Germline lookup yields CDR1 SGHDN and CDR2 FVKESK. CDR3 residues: CASSQERTETVAWEAFF. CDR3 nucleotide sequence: TGTGCCAGCAGCCAAGAGAGGACAGAGACAGTCGCTTGGGAAGCTTTCTTT.

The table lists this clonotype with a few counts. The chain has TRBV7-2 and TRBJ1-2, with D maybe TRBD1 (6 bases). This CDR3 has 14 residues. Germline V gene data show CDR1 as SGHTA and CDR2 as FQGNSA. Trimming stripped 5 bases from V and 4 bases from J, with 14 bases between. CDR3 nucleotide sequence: TGTGCCAGCAGCGTTAGGGGGGCCTTCTATGGCTACACCTTC. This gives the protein CASSVRGAFYGYTF.

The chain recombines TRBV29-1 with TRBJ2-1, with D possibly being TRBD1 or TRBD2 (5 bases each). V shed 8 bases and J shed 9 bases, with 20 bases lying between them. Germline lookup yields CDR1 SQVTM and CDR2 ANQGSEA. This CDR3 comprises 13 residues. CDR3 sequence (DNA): TGCAGCTACGAGGGGTCTTTGATTCCTGAGCAGTTCTTC. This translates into CSYEGSLIPEQFF.

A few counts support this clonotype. CDR3: CASSQDGRVWGTEAFF. The CDR3, as DNA: TGTGCCAGCAGCCAAGATGGCCGGGTTTGGGGCACTGAAGCTTTCTTT. The chain is built from TRBV4-2 and TRBJ1-1; unclear D gene. In germline, CDR1 is LGHNA, CDR2 YNFKEQ. CDR3 length: 16 amino acids. Trimming left V 0 bases short and J 4 bases short, with 15 bases between.

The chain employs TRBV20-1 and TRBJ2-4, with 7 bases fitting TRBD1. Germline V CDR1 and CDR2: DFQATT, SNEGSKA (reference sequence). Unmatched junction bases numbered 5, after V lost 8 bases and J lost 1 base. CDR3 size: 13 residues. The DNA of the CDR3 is TGCAGTTTACAGGGGAAGGCCAAAAACATTCAGTACTTC. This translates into CSLQGKAKNIQYF.

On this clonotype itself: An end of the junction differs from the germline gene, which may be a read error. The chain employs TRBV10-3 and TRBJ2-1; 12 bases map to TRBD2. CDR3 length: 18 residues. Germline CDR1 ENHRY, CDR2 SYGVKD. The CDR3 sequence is CTISPRLRGLAGGNEQFF. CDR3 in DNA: TGTACCATCAGTCCACGCTTACGGGGACTAGCGGGTGGCAATGAGCAGTTCTTC.

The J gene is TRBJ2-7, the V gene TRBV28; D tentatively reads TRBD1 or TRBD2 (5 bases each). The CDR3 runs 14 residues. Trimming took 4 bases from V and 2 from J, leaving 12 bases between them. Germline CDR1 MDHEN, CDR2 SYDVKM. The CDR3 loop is CASSSRVGAYEQYF. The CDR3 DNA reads TGTGCCAGCAGTTCCCGGGTGGGGGCCTACGAGCAGTACTTC.

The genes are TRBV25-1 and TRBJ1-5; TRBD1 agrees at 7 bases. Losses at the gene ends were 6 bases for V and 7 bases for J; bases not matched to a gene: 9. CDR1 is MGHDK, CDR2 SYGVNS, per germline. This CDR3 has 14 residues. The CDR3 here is CASSGSQGRQPQHF. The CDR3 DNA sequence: TGTGCCAGCAGCGGTTCACAGGGGAGGCAGCCCCAGCATTTT.

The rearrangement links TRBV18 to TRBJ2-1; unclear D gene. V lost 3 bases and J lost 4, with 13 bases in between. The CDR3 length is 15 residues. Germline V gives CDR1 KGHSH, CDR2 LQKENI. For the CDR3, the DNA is TGTGCCAGCTCACCCGAGTCGTTACCTTACAATGAGCAGTTCTTC. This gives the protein CASSPESLPYNEQFF.

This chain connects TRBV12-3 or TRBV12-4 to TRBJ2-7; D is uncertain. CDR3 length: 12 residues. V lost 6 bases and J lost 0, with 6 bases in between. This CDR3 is CASRVGSYEQYF. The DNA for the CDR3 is TGTGCCAGCAGGGTGGGCTCCTACGAGCAGTACTTC.

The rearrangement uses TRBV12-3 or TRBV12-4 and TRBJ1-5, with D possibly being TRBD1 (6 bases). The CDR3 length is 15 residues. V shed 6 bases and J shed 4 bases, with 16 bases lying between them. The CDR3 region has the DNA TGTGCCAGCAGAATAGGGGGGATTGGGAATCAGCCCCAGCATTTT. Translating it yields CASRIGGIGNQPQHF.